This T cell receptor (beta chain) stems from a study of PD-1 blockade in classical Hodgkin lymphoma. Study observations and caveats: Possibly reflecting disease activity or prior therapy, repertoire differences have causes that remain undefined. Lower baseline TCR diversity was reported for newly diagnosed patients than for healthy donors.

The protocol was immunoSEQ multiplex PCR, while the TCRdb copy is restricted to in-frame clones and leaves out a portion. Seen here are some 5,000 clones, less than 90% observed once, and the top ten hold around a fifth. With respect to this clone: Antigen: not known.

Trimming cost V 6 bases and J 2 bases; bases outside gene matches: 10. This CDR3 region has 16 residues. The germline CDR1 and CDR2 sequences are MRHNA and SNTAGT. Time point defined: newly diagnosed, previously untreated cHL patient sample. After PBMCs were thawed, their CD8+ T cells were isolated by magnetic negative selection. The receptor comes from a human donor with classical Hodgkin lymphoma. The sample was CD8+ T cells from blood. The chain links TRBV6-4 to TRBJ2-7, with 10 bases identical to TRBD2. This chain's CDR3 is CASSLEASGSPYEQYF. CDR3 sequence (DNA): TGTGCCAGCAGCTTAGAGGCTAGCGGGAGTCCCTACGAGCAGTACTTC.